A single T cell receptor (beta chain) is shown here with its context. What antigen it recognizes has not been identified. Base qualities are not provided; no much larger clone lies one nucleotide away. The CDR3 contains 14 residues, cysteine and phenylalanine counted. The only DNA kept is the CDR3, 42 bases in frame from the first base. CDR1 LNHDA and CDR2 SQIVND are derived from the germline V gene (reference sequence). Trimming takes 6 bases off V and 1 base off J; junction bases not matched to a gene: 5. One collaborating source in Seattle enrolled patients while the patients were actively infected and followed the patients over time throughout the course of disease. Each collaborating institution followed its own protocols to collect whole blood in K2EDTA tubes. Collaborator samples were shipped for TCRbeta analysis as frozen whole blood, isolated PBMCs, or DNA extracted from either sample type.

This sample is part of a study of blood T cell repertoires in COVID-19 (dated by TCRdb to 2020 to 2022). Describing the broader study: The collaborator samples originated in the United States, Italy and Spain and spanned the acute and convalescent phases of COVID-19. Where HLA class I and class II types were available, the types were taken from metadata supplied by the sample provider, not from assay-based typing. The prospective study material was composed of cDNA or gDNA derived from T cells, B-cell-depleted T cells, or PBMCs. Deeply sampled blood TCRbeta repertoires from subjects exposed to, actively infected with, or recovered from COVID-19 were included in the dataset. Sample metadata almost always included a de-identified subject ID, COVID-19 status, age in years and sex. The samples were drawn from two sources: the first 160 participants of the ongoing ImmuneRACE study, and about 1,300 subjects contributed by 6 global collaborators. A freely available public database, intended as a resource for researchers studying the immune response to SARS-CoV-2, is where the repertoires were released.

TCRbeta CDR3 regions were amplified from genomic DNA using the immunoSEQ Assay, a bias-controlled multiplex PCR. The authors processed their data as follows. Nucleated cell counts per sample were estimated from amplification of reference gene primers within the assay. Sequence reads were collapsed and filtered to measure the absolute abundance of every unique TCRbeta CDR3 rearrangement. For each sample, productive Simpson clonality was calculated as the square root of Simpson's diversity index over productive rearrangements. TCRdb stores this immuneACCESS table with in-frame sequences only. Part of the clones is absent; in the studies checked, under half of the shortfall reflects unresolved V genes, and no reason is known for the rest. Clone size and V and J calls were adopted from that table, with D and trimming inferred from the DNA. For this sample there are fewer than 100,000 clones; around 85% appear just once. The ten largest clones add up to more than 9.5% of the sample.

Study-wide conclusions, independent of this receptor: The amount of clinical and demographic metadata varied by source and participant and was provided uncurated.

The sequencing sample was made of peripheral blood. The sequence came from a man aged 45-65 years with COVID-19, enrolled during active disease. The chain links TRBV19 with TRBJ2-7; TRBD2 fits 8 bases in the junction. Here is the DNA: TGTGCCAGTAGACCAGCGGGAGCATCCTACGAGCAGTACTTC. It is translated as CASRPAGASYEQYF.